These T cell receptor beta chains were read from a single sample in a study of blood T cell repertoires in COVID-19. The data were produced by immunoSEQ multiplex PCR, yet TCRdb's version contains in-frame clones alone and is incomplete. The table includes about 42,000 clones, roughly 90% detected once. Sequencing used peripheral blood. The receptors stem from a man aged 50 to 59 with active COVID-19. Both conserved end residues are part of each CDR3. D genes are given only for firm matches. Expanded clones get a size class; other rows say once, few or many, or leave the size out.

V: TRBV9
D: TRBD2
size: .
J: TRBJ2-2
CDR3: CASSVGLAVNTGELFF
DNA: TGTGCCAGCAGCGTAGGGCTAGCGGTAAACACCGGGGAGCTGTTTTTT

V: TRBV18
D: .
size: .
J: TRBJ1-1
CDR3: CASSPDGTQGDTEAFF
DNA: TGTGCCAGCTCACCAGACGGGACTCAGGGTGACACTGAAGCTTTCTTT

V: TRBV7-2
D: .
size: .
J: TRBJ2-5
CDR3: CASSFLWGGGETQYF
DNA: TGTGCCAGCAGCTTCCTGTGGGGGGGCGGGGAGACCCAGTACTTC

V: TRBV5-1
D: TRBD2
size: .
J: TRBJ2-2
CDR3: CASSSGDGAGELFF
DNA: TGCGCCAGCTCCAGCGGGGACGGGGCCGGGGAGCTGTTTTTT

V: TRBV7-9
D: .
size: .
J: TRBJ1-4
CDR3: CASSLTATNEKLFF
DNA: TGTGCCAGCAGCTTGACTGCAACTAATGAAAAACTGTTTTTT

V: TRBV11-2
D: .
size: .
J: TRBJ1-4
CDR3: CASSPTTGEVELFF
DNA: TGTGCCAGCAGCCCGACGACAGGAGAAGTGGAACTGTTTTTT

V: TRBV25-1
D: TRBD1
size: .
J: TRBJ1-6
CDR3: CASSEYRTGTGGELHF
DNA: TGTGCCAGCAGTGAATATAGGACAGGGACCGGGGGAGAACTCCACTTT

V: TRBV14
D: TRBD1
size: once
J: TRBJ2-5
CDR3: CASSLGTGWETQYF
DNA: TGTGCCAGCAGCCTCGGGACAGGGTGGGAGACCCAGTACTTC

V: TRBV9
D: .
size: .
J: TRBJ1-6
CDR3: CASSSRAGESSYNSPLHF
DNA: TGTGCCAGCAGCTCAAGGGCGGGGGAGAGCTCCTATAATTCACCCCTCCACTTT

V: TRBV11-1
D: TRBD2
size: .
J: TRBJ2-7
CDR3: CASSSGLADSAYEQYF
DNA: TGTGCCAGCAGCTCAGGACTAGCGGATTCTGCCTACGAGCAGTACTTC

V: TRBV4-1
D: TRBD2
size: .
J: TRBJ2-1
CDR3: CASQLAGGPNEQFF
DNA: TGCGCCAGCCAACTAGCGGGGGGGCCTAATGAGCAGTTCTTC

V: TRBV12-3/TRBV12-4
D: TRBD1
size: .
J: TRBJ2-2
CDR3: CASSLDRRELFF
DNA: TGTGCCAGCAGCCTGGACAGGAGGGAGCTGTTTTTT

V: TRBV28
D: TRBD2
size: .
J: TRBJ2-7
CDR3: CASSSVGGGAGEQYF
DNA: TGTGCCAGCAGTTCCGTCGGCGGGGGGGCTGGGGAGCAGTACTTC

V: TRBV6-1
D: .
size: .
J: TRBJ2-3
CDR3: CASSELAGADTQYF
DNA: TGTGCCAGCAGTGAATTAGCCGGGGCAGATACGCAGTATTTT

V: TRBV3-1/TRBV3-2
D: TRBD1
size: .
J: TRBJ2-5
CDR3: CASSLRGQETQYF
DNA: TGTGCCAGCAGCTTAAGGGGGCAGGAGACCCAGTACTTC

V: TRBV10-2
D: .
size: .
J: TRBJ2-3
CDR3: CASSVGADTQYF
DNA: TGCGCCAGCAGTGTAGGGGCAGATACGCAGTATTTT

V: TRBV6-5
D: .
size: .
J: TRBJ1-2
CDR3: CASRDRSGGYGYTF
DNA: TGTGCCAGCAGAGACAGGTCCGGCGGCTATGGCTACACCTTC

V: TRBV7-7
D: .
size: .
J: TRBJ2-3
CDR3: CASSPGGGVGTDTQYF
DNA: TGTGCTAGCAGCCCCGGTGGCGGGGTAGGCACAGATACGCAGTATTTT

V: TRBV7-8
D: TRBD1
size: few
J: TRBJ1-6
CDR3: CASSDHRGIINSPLHF
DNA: TGTGCCAGCAGCGATCACAGGGGGATAATTAATTCACCCCTCCACTTT

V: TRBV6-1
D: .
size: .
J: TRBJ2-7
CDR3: CASSEVDSRGEQYF
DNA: TGTGCCAGCAGTGAAGTGGACTCCCGGGGGGAGCAGTACTTC

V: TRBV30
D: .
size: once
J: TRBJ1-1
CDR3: CAWNRLNTEAFF
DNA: TGTGCCTGGAACAGGTTGAACACTGAAGCTTTCTTT

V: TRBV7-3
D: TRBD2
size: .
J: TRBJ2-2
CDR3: CASSLEYPGGSTGELFF
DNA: TGTGCCAGCAGCTTAGAGTATCCGGGGGGGAGCACCGGGGAGCTGTTTTTT

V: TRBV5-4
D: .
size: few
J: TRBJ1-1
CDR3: CASSLGGRTEAFF
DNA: TGTGCCAGCAGCTTGGGGGGCAGGACTGAAGCTTTCTTT

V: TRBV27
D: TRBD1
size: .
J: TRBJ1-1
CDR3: CASSSRTGRMAEAFF
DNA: TGTGCCAGCAGTTCCCGGACAGGGAGAATGGCTGAAGCTTTCTTT

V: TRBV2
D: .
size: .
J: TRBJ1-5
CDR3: CASRTGPFSNQPQHF
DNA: TGTGCCAGCAGGACAGGCCCTTTTAGCAATCAGCCCCAGCATTTT

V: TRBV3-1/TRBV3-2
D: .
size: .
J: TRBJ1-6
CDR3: CASSFQGRLGNSPLHF
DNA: TGTGCCAGCAGCTTCCAGGGCCGTCTGGGTAATTCACCCCTCCACTTT

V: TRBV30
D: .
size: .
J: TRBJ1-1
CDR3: CAWSGTWVREAFF
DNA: TGTGCCTGGAGTGGGACATGGGTAAGGGAAGCTTTCTTT

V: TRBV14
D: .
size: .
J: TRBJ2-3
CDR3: CASSPGMDTQYF
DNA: TGTGCCAGCAGCCCAGGGATGGATACGCAGTATTTT

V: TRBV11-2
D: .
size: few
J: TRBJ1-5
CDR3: CASSFPQPEHSNQPQHF
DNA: TGTGCCAGCAGCTTCCCCCAACCAGAACATAGCAATCAGCCCCAGCATTTT

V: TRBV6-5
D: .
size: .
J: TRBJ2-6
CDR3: CASSPGGSGANVLTF
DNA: TGTGCCAGCAGTCCCGGGGGATCTGGGGCCAACGTCCTGACTTTC

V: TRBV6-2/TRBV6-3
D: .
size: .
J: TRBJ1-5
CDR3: CASSPTGEGDSNQPQHF
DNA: TGTGCCAGCAGCCCGACGGGGGAGGGCGATAGCAATCAGCCCCAGCATTTT

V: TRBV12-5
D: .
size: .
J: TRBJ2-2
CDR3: CASARQATRELFF
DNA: TGTGCTAGTGCGCGACAGGCAACTAGGGAGCTGTTTTTT

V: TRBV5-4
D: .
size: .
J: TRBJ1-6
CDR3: CASRVGEPYNSPLHF
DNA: TGTGCCAGCAGAGTAGGGGAACCGTATAATTCACCCCTCCACTTT

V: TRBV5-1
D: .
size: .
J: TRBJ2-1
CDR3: CASSPSLGGAYNEQFF
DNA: TGCGCCAGCAGCCCCTCCCTAGGGGGGGCATACAATGAGCAGTTCTTC

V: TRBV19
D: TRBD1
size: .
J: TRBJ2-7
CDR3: CASSSSGTAYEQYF
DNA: TGTGCCAGTAGTAGTTCCGGGACAGCTTACGAGCAGTACTTC

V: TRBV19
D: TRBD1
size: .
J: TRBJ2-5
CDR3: CASSGTGEETQYF
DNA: TGTGCCAGTAGTGGAACAGGGGAAGAGACCCAGTACTTC

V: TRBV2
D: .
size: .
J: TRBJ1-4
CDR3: CASTRAATNEKLFF
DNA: TGTGCCAGCACCAGGGCCGCAACTAATGAAAAACTGTTTTTT

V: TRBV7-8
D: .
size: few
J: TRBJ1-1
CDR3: CASSLSVNTEAFF
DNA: TGTGCCAGCAGCTTATCAGTGAACACTGAAGCTTTCTTT

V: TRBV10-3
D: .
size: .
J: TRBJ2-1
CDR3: CAISESVGQYNEQFF
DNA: TGTGCCATCAGTGAGTCGGTGGGGCAGTACAATGAGCAGTTCTTC

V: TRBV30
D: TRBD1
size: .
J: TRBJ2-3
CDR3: CAWSQGVSDTQYF
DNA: TGTGCCTGGAGCCAGGGGGTCTCAGATACGCAGTATTTT

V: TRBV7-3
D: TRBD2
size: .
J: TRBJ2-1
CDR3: CASSLIAGVHNEQFF
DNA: TGTGCCAGCAGCTTGATAGCGGGGGTCCACAATGAGCAGTTCTTC

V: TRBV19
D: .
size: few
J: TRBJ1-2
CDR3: CASSIGGNYGYTF
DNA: TGTGCCAGTAGTATTGGAGGGAACTATGGCTACACCTTC

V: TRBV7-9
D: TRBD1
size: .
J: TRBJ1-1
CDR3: CASSWGGQGLPEAFF
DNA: TGTGCCAGCAGCTGGGGGGGACAGGGCTTGCCTGAAGCTTTCTTT

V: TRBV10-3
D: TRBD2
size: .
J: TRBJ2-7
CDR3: CAIESGGPQGEQYF
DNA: TGTGCCATCGAAAGCGGGGGGCCCCAGGGGGAGCAGTACTTC

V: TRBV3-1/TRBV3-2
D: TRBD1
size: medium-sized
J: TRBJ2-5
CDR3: CASSQEAGGKETQYF
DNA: TGTGCCAGCAGCCAAGAGGCAGGGGGCAAGGAGACCCAGTACTTC

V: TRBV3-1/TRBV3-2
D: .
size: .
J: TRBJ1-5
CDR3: CASSQDISNQPQHF
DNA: TGTGCCAGCAGCCAAGATATTAGCAATCAGCCCCAGCATTTT

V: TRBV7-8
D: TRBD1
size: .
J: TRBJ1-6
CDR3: CASSGDRGENSPLHF
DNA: TGTGCCAGCAGCGGGGACAGGGGAGAGAATTCACCCCTCCACTTT

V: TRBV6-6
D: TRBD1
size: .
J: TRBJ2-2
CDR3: CASSKGQSYTGELFF
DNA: TGTGCCAGCAGTAAGGGACAGTCCTACACCGGGGAGCTGTTTTTT

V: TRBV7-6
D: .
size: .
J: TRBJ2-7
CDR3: CASSSSRQAALGAEQYF
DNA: TGTGCCAGCAGCAGTAGCCGGCAGGCCGCCCTGGGGGCCGAGCAGTACTTC

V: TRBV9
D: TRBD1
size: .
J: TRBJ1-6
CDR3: CASRGTGDNSPLHF
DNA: TGTGCCAGCAGAGGGACAGGGGATAATTCACCCCTCCACTTT

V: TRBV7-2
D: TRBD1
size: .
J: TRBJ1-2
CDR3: CASSIRQGSLDGYTF
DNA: TGTGCCAGCAGCATACGACAGGGAAGTTTGGATGGCTACACCTTC

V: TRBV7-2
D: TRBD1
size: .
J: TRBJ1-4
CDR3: CASSPRGLANEKLFF
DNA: TGTGCCAGCAGCCCCAGGGGGCTGGCTAATGAAAAACTGTTTTTT

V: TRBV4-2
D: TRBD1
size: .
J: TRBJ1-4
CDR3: CASSQGTGLTTNEKLFF
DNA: TGTGCCAGCAGCCAAGGGACAGGGCTTACGACTAATGAAAAACTGTTTTTT

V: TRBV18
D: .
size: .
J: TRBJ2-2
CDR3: CASSPTAGNTGELFF
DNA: TGTGCCAGCTCACCGACGGCAGGGAACACCGGGGAGCTGTTTTTT

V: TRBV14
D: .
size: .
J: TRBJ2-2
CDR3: CASSPRLKPTGELFF
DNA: TGTGCCAGCAGCCCCAGACTGAAGCCTACCGGGGAGCTGTTTTTT